This T cell receptor beta chain was captured in a study of T-cell memory formation after mild COVID-19. In the study overall: TCR clusters were mostly donor specific. Findings of the study overall: CD4+ contracting clones were mainly CM and EM; CD8+ ones, EMRA. Clones that shrank (day 15 to 85) were balanced CD4/CD8, whereas later expanders leaned CD4+.

The CDR3 has 14 amino acids. The germline gives CDR1 MGHDK, CDR2 SYGVNS. The germline V and J ends were trimmed by 2 bases and 3 bases, with 8 bases remaining between them. TCRdb ran MiXCR on the 5' RACE reads and lists one entry per CDR3 protein. The table records around 6,700 distinct CDR3 sequences, roughly 60% of them present only once. This clonotype is judged medium-sized. The antigen is not known. This clonotype was sampled from an adult who had mild COVID-19 (a few samples of this study predate the infection). Cell type and time point are not known. The sample taken for sequencing was PBMCs or a T cell subset sorted from them (not recorded which). The chain is built from TRBV25-1 and TRBJ1-5; possible D gene TRBD1, 6 bases. CDR3 sequence reads: CASSERGTNQPQHF. Here the CDR3 DNA reads TGTGCCAGCAGTGAAAGGGGGACCAATCAGCCCCAGCATTTT.